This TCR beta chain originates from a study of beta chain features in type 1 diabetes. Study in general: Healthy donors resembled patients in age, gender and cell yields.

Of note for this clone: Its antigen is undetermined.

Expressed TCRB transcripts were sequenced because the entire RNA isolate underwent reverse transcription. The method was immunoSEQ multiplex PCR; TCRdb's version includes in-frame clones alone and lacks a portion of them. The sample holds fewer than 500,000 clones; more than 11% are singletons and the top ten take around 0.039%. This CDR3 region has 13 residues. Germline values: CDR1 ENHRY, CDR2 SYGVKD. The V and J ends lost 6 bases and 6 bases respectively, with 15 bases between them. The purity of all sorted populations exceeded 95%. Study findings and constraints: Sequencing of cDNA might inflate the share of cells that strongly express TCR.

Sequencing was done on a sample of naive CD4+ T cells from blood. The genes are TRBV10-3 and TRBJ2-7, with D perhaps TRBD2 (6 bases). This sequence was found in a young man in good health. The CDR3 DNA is TGTGCCATCAGGGAGGGGCCAAAAGGCGAGCAGTACTTC. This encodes CAIREGPKGEQYF.